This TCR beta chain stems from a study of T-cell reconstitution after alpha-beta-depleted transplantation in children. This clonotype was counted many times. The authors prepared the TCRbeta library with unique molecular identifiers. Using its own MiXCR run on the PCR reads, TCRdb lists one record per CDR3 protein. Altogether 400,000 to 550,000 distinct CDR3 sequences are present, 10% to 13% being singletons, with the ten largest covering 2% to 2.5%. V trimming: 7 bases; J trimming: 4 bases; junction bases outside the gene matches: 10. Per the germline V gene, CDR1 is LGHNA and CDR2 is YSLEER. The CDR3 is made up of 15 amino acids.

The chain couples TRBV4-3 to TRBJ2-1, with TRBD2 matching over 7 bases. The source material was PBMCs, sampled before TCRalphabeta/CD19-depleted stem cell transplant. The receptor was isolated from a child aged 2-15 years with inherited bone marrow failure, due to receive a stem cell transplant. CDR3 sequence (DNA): TGCGCCAGCACCCGTGGCGGGAGCGAATACAATGAGCAGTTCTTC. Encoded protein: CASTRGGSEYNEQFF.